This T cell receptor beta chain stems from a study of T cell responses to AZD1222 COVID-19 vaccine. Study conclusions and caveats: Regions 160-218 and 743-854 held dominance among vaccine-associated CD4 TCRs, which spanned spike. Nearly half of spike-specific TCRs reportedly target unmutated variant regions.

The V gene's germline CDR1 is SGHRS and CDR2 YFSETQ. Deletions cut 0 bases from V and 5 bases from J, with 15 bases between. This CDR3 spans 16 amino acids. The data were produced by immunoSEQ multiplex PCR, yet TCRdb's version contains in-frame clones alone and is incomplete. The sample lists fewer than 200,000 clones; 80% to 90% were seen once. Details on this clone: What it binds is unknown.

This clonotype was sampled from an adult who received the AZD1222 COVID-19 vaccine. The sample consisted of peripheral blood, taken 28 days after the second AZD1222 dose. The chain links TRBV5-1 to TRBJ2-4, with D perhaps assigned TRBD1 or TRBD2 (6 bases each). CDR3 amino acids: CASSLVGGSRENIQYF. CDR3 nucleotide sequence: TGCGCCAGCAGCTTGGTCGGGGGCTCAAGGGAAAACATTCAGTACTTC.